This paragraph reports one TCR beta chain. This clone's antigen is unknown. The junction departs from the called germline gene at one end, perhaps through a read error. Library preparation employed PCR. The instrument given in TCRdb is NextSeq 500. Preparation of bulk TCR libraries followed a previously described approach, with the TCR primers listed in Table S5. The Qiagen AllPrep DNA/RNA kit was used to purify total RNA. Before analysis, reads from multiple sequencing runs of the same library were pooled. The paper's data handling went like this. Reads were retained only if their TCR constant sequence matched exactly, and those retained reads were trimmed to 150 nt and grouped according to their 12-nt molecular barcodes. Reads inside each barcode group were sub-clustered using a 15% Levenshtein threshold, and a quality-weighted consensus sequence was constructed for each RNA molecule. Non-functional sequences were removed, as were lower-count sequences one edit away from another. Based on fitting two negative binomial distributions, any barcode sub-cluster with under 20% of the maximum read count was discarded. TCRdb applied fastp at Q25 and MiXCR to the public reads, then kept only in-frame beta chains. Here each entry gathers all rows of one CDR3 protein and keeps the most common genes and DNA. These V and J calls are TCRdb output, not the study's own analysis. This sample holds over 65,000 distinct CDR3 sequences; roughly 23% were observed only once. Together, the top ten hold roughly 0.8% of the sample.

The record originates from a study of molecular identifiers for immune sequencing clone quantification (dated by TCRdb to the late 2010s). With respect to the entire study: For a replicate experiment, RNA from roughly 21,000 or 96,000 naive CD8 T cells was divided into five aliquots, and four of the five aliquots were sequenced. CD8 T cells were used in a methods study to benchmark molecular-identifier clustering-based TCR repertoire sequencing (MIDCIRS) and TCR RNA copy counting. The paper's findings and limits, for the study overall: Highly expanded clone sizes could be underestimated if identical TCR molecules share a barcode. Spiked-in Jurkat TCR RNA equal to a single cell's worth was reported to be detectable even within 1,200,000 naive CD8 T cells. Spiked-in Jurkat TCR RNA (roughly 10 copies' worth), which is not part of the donor repertoire, was contained in the naive libraries. When barcode sub-clustering was omitted, TCR diversity was inflated by chimeric consensus sequences, with chimeras reaching as high as 47%. In CMV-specific effector cells, clones with more than 20 RNA copies accounted for over 97% of molecules, whereas in naive cells such clones accounted for under 1%. Modeling estimated about three recovered TCR RNA copies per cell, compared with 9.5 to 10 by digital PCR, which implies about 30% capture efficiency.

Measured from the cysteine to the phenylalanine, the CDR3 is 15 residues long. Only the CDR3 part of the read is kept: 45 bases, read in frame from the first base. From the germline V gene, CDR1 is SGHAT and CDR2 is FQNNGV. Libraries of naive CD8 T cells were built from anywhere between roughly 17,000 and 1,000,000 sorted cells, with 10%, 30% or 50% of the purified RNA used. On a BD FACSAria II, naive CD8 T cells were FACS-sorted as CD8+CD4-CCR7+CD45RA+ and collected into RLT Plus buffer. Around 10 TCR copies' worth of Jurkat RNA were spiked into roughly 20,000-1,000,000 naive CD8 T cell samples to test detection sensitivity. Enrichment of CD8 T cells was performed with RosetteSep CD8+ T Cell Enrichment Cocktail and Ficoll-Paque, after which ACK red cell lysis was carried out.

Here the chain combines TRBV11-2 and TRBJ2-1; tentative D gene TRBD1, with 8 bases matching. The sample taken for sequencing was naive CD8+ T cells from blood, with Jurkat cell RNA spiked in. In the paper's terms, the cell subset or site label means: FACS-sorted CD8+CD4-CCR7+CD45RA+ naive T cells. The TCR was taken from a human donor in good health. Some libraries in this study had Jurkat cell RNA spiked in. CDR3 sequence: CASRPTGGGYSEQFF. The bases read TGTGCCAGCAGACCTACAGGGGGGGGATACAGTGAGCAGTTCTTC.